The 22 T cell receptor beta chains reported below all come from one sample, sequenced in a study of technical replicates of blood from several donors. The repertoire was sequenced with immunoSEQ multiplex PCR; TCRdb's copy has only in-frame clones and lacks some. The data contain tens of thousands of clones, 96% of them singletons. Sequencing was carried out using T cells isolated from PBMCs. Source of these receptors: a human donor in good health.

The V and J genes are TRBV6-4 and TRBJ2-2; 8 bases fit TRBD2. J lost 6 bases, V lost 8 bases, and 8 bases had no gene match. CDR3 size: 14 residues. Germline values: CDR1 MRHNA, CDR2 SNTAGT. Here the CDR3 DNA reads TGTGCCAGCCGAAGGAGCGGGAGCGCCGGGGAGCTGTTTTTT. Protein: CASRRSGSAGELFF.

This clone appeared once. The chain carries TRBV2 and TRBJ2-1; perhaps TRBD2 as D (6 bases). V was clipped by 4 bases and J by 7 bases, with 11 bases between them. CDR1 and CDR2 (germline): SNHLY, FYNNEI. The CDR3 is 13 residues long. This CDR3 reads CASSAEGPNEQFF. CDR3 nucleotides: TGTGCCAGCAGTGCGGAGGGGCCAAATGAGCAGTTCTTC.

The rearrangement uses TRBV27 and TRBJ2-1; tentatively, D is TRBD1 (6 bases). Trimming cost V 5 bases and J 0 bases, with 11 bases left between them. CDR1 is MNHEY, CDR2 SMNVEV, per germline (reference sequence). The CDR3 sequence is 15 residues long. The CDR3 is CASSVTGPSYNEQFF. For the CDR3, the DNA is TGTGCCAGCAGTGTTACAGGGCCCTCCTACAATGAGCAGTTCTTC.

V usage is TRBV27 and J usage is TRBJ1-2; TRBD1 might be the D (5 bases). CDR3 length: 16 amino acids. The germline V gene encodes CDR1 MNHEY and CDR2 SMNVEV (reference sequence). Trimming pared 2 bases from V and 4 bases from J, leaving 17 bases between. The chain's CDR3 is CASSLEPRGSGYGYTF. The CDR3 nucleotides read TGTGCCAGCAGTTTAGAACCTCGGGGGAGTGGCTATGGCTACACCTTC.

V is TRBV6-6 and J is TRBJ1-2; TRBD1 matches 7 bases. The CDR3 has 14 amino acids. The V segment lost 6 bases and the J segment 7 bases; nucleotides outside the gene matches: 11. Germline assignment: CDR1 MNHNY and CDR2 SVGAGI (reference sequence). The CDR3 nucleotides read TGTGCCAGCAGCAGAGAGACAGGGACGCGTGGCTACACCTTC. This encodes CASSRETGTRGYTF.

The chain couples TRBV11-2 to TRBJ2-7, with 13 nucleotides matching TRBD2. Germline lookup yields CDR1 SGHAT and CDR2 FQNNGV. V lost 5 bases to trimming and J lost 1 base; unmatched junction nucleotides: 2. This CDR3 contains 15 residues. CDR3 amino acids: CASSLTSGRSYEQYF. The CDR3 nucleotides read TGTGCCAGCAGCCTGACTAGCGGGAGGTCCTACGAGCAGTACTTC.

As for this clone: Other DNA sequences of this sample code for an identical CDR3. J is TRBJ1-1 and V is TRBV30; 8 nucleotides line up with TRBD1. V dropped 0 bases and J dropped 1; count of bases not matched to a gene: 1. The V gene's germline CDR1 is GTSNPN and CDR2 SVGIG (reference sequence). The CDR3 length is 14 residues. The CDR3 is CAWSVTGGNTEAFF. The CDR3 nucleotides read TGTGCCTGGAGTGTAACAGGGGGGAACACTGAAGCTTTCTTT.

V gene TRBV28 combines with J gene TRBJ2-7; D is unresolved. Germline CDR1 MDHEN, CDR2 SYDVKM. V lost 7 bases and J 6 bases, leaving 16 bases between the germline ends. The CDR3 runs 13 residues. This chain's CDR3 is CASTSGGSREQYF. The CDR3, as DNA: TGTGCCAGCACATCGGGTGGGTCACGCGAGCAGTACTTC.

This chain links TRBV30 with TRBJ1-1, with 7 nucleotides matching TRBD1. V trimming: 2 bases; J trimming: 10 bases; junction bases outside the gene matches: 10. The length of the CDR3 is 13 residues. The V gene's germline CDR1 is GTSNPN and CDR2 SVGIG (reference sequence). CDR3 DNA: TGTGCCTGGAGTTTGACAGGGTTTGGCGGAGCTTTCTTT. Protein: CAWSLTGFGGAFF. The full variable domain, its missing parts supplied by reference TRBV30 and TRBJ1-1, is SQTIHQWPATLVQPVGSPLSLECTVEGTSNPNLYWYRQAAGRGLQLLFYSVGIGQISSEVPQNLSASRPQDRQFILSSKKLLLSDSGFYLCAWSLTGFGGAFFGQGTRLTVV.

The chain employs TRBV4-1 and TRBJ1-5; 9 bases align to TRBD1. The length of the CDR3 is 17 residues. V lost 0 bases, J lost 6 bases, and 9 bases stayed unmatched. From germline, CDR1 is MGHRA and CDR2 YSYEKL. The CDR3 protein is CASSQDPWTGAGQPQHF. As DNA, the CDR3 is TGCGCCAGCAGCCAAGATCCCTGGACAGGGGCTGGTCAGCCCCAGCATTTT.

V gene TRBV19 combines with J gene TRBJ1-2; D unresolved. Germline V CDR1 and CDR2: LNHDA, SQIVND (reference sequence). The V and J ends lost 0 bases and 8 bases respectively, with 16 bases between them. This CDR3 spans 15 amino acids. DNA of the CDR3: TGTGCCAGTAGTATAGATCCCCCGGGAGGGAGAGGCTACACCTTC. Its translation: CASSIDPPGGRGYTF.

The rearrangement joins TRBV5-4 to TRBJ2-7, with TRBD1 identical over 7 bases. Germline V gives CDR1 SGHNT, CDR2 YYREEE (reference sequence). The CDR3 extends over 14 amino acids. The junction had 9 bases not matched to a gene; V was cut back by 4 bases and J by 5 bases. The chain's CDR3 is CASSPTDRVHEQYF. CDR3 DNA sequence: TGTGCCAGCAGCCCTACAGACAGGGTCCACGAGCAGTACTTC.

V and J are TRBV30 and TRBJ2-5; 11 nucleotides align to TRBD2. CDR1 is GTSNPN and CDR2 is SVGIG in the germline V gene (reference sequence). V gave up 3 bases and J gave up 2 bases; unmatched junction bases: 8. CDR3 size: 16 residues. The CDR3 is CAWSPGTSGPQETQYF. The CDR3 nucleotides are TGTGCCTGGAGCCCCGGGACTAGCGGACCTCAAGAGACCCAGTACTTC.

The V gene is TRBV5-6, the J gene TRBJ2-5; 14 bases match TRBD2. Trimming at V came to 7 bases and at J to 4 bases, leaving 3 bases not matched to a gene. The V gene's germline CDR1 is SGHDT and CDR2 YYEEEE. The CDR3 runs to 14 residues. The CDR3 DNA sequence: TGTGCCAGCGCGACTAGCGGGAGGGCAGAGACCCAGTACTTC. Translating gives CASATSGRAETQYF.

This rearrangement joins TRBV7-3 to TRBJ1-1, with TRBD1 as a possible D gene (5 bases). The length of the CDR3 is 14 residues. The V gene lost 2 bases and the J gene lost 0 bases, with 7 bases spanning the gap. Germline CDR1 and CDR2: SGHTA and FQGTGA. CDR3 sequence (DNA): TGTGCCAGCAGCTTACAGGGAATGAACACTGAAGCTTTCTTT. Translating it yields CASSLQGMNTEAFF.

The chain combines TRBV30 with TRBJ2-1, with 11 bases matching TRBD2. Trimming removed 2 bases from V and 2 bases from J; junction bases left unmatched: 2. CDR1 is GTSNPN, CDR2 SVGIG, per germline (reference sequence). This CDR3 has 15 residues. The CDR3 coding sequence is TGTGCCTGGAGTATAGCGGGAGGGACCTACAATGAGCAGTTCTTC. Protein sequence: CAWSIAGGTYNEQFF.

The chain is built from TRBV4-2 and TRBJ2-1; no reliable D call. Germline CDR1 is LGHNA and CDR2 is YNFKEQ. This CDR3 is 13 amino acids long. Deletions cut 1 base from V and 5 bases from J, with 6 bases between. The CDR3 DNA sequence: TGTGCCAGCAGCCAAGGGCCTCACAATGAGCAGTTCTTC. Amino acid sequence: CASSQGPHNEQFF.

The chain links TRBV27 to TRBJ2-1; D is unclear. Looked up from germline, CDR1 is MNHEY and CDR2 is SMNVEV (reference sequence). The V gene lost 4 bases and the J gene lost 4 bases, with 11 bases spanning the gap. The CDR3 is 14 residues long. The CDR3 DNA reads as TGTGCCAGCAGTTGGGCTCGCAAATACAATGAGCAGTTCTTC. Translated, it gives CASSWARKYNEQFF.

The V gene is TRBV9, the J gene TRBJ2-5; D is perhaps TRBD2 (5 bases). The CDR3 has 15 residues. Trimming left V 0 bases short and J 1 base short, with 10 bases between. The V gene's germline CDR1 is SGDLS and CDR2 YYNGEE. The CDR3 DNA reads TGTGCCAGCAGCGTAGCTACGGGGTTCCAAGAGACCCAGTACTTC. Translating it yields CASSVATGFQETQYF.

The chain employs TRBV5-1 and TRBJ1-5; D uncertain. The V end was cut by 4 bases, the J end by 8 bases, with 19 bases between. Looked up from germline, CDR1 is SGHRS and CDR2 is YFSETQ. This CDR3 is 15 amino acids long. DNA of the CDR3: TGCGCCAGCAGCCCTCCAGATGATTTCGTGGAGCCCCAGCATTTT. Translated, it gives CASSPPDDFVEPQHF.

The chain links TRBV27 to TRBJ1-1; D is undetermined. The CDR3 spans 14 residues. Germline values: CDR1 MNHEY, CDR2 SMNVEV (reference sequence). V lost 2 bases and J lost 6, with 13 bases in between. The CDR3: CASSLEVGFSEAFF. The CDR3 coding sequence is TGTGCCAGCAGTTTAGAGGTCGGGTTCTCTGAAGCTTTCTTT.

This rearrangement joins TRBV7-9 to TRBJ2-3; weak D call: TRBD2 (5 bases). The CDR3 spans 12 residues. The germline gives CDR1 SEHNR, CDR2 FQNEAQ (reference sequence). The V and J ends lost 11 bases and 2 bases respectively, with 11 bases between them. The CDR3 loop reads CAGGPITDTQYF. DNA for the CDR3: TGTGCCGGAGGACCCATCACAGATACGCAGTATTTT. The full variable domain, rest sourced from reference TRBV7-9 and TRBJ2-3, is DTGVSQNPRHKITKRGQNVTFRCDPISEHNRLYWYRQTLGQGPEFLTYFQNEAQLEKSRLLSDRFSAERPKGSFSTLEIQRTEQGDSAMYLCAGGPITDTQYFGPGTRLTVL.